Below are 4 T cell receptor beta chains sequenced from a single sample in a study of tumor and adjacent non-tumor tissue in lung cancer. TCRbeta libraries were built with three rounds of nested PCR, modified from ARM-PCR. TCRdb re-derived calls from the multiplex PCR reads in MiXCR, one entry per CDR3 protein. The repertoire consists of around 57,000 distinct CDR3 sequences, with about 61% occurring once and the leading ten covering about 32%. This sample's RNA came from whole unsorted tissue. More than 3 cm separated this lung sample from the edge of the tumor. Sequencing was done on a sample of distant non-tumor lung tissue. The receptors originated from an older man with non-small cell lung cancer.

This clonotype was counted many times. The chain has TRBV11-2 and TRBJ2-3; a weak D match, TRBD1 (6 bases). CDR1 SGHAT and CDR2 FQNNGV come from the germline V gene. The CDR3 contains 14 residues. V lost 4 bases and J 6 bases, leaving 14 bases between the germline ends. CDR3: CASSSGTPADTQYF. CDR3 bases: TGTGCCAGCAGCTCCGGGACACCGGCGGATACGCAGTATTTT.

The rearrangement joins TRBV30 to TRBJ1-1; TRBD1 might be the D (5 bases). Germline assignment: CDR1 GTSNPN and CDR2 SVGIG (reference sequence). Trimming pared 1 base from V and 4 bases from J, leaving 19 bases between. CDR3 length: 16 amino acids. The CDR3 loop is CAWSDRQRYRFTEAFF. The DNA for the CDR3 is TGTGCCTGGAGTGATCGACAGCGGTATAGGTTCACTGAAGCTTTCTTT. Full variable domain (outside the CDR3, taken from reference TRBV30 and TRBJ1-1): SQTIHQWPATLVQPVGSPLSLECTVEGTSNPNLYWYRQAAGRGLQLLFYSVGIGQISSEVPQNLSASRPQDRQFILSSKKLLLSDSGFYLCAWSDRQRYRFTEAFFGQGTRLTVV.

The chain has TRBV10-3 and TRBJ2-1; D gene ambiguous. Between the trimmed V and J ends, which lost 8 bases and 6 bases, there was a span of 14 bases. The CDR3 consists of 13 residues. Germline CDR1 ENHRY, CDR2 SYGVKD. CDR3 DNA sequence: TGTGCCATCTCCTTTGACTCCAGCAATGAGCAGTTCTTC. It is translated as CAISFDSSNEQFF.

As for this clonotype: A read error may explain this, as a much larger clone is one base away. The chain uses TRBV24-1 and TRBJ2-6; D is perhaps TRBD1 or TRBD2 (6 bases each). Per germline, CDR1 KGHDR and CDR2 SFDVKD. CDR3 size: 13 residues. The CDR3 here is CASGALGANVLAF. The CDR3 nucleotides are TGTGCCTCGGGGGCGCTCGGGGCCAACGTCCTGGCTTTC.